The 25 T cell receptor beta chains below were found in one sample sequenced in a study of cytomegalovirus exposure and HLA in healthy donors. Primers: 60 Vbeta forward and 13 Jbeta reverse. This table comes from immunoSEQ multiplex PCR, and its TCRdb copy is limited to in-frame clones, with some not included. The repertoire holds approximately 160,000 clones, with roughly two thirds as singletons. Material: PBMCs. The receptors stem from a woman aged 40 to 49 in good health and CMV-seropositive.

In this sample, this clone turned up a few times. This chain joins TRBV5-6 and TRBJ2-1, with D perhaps TRBD2 (6 bases). In germline, CDR1 is SGHDT, CDR2 YYEEEE. The CDR3 length is 15 residues. V was shortened by 3 bases and J by 5 bases, with 15 bases between the two germline ends. The CDR3 nucleotides are TGTGCCAGCAGCTGGGGACTGGGGGGTAACAATGAGCAGTTCTTC. It specifies CASSWGLGGNNEQFF.

This chain uses TRBV28 with TRBJ2-7; D might be TRBD2 (6 bases). Germline CDR1 and CDR2: MDHEN and SYDVKM. The V end was cut by 8 bases, the J end by 1 base, with 15 bases between. CDR3 length: 14 residues. DNA of the CDR3: TGTGCCAGCGGATCGGGGACTTCGTCCTACGAGCAGTACTTC. This encodes CASGSGTSSYEQYF. Combining the CDR3 with reference TRBV28 and TRBJ2-7 gives the whole variable domain DVKVTQSSRYLVKRTGEKVFLECVQDMDHENMFWYRQDPGLGLRLIYFSYDVKMKEKGDIPEGYSVSREKKERFSLILESASTNQTSMYLCASGSGTSSYEQYFGPGTRLTVT.

The table lists this clone with a few counts. The V call is TRBV5-1, the J call TRBJ2-5; tentative D call: TRBD2 (5 bases). Germline CDR1 SGHRS, CDR2 YFSETQ. Trimming took off 7 bases at V and 5 bases at J, with 18 bases between the two ends. The CDR3 covers 14 residues. The DNA for the CDR3 is TGCGCCAGCTCTACTACTAGTTCGGTGGAGACCCAGTACTTC. Protein: CASSTTSSVETQYF.

The chain combines TRBV28 with TRBJ1-2; D is unclear. In germline, CDR1 is MDHEN, CDR2 SYDVKM. Between the trimmed V and J ends, which lost 7 bases and 0 bases, there was a span of 12 bases. This CDR3 is built from 14 residues. The CDR3 sequence: CASITAPSNYGYTF. The CDR3 DNA sequence: TGTGCCAGCATTACTGCTCCCTCTAACTATGGCTACACCTTC.

The rearrangement uses TRBV6-6 and TRBJ2-7, with a tentative D call TRBD1 (6 bases). Between the trimmed V and J ends, which lost 7 bases and 3 bases, there was a span of 19 bases. Per germline, CDR1 MNHNY and CDR2 SVGAGI (reference sequence). The CDR3 extends over 15 amino acids. The CDR3, as DNA: TGTGCCAGCACCGGTCAGGGGAACCCAAGCTACGAGCAGTACTTC. This sequence encodes CASTGQGNPSYEQYF.

This chain joins TRBV20-1 and TRBJ1-2; no clear D gene. The CDR3 loop spans 10 amino acids. Germline V gives CDR1 DFQATT, CDR2 SNEGSKA (reference sequence). The ends were cut back, 5 bases at V and 7 bases at J, with 8 bases in the middle. CDR3 sequence reads: CSAAALGYTF. The CDR3 DNA reads as TGCAGTGCTGCGGCCCTTGGCTACACCTTC.

This chain connects TRBV27 to TRBJ2-1; 10 bases align to TRBD1. The ends lost 6 bases at V and 7 bases at J; junction bases unmatched: 3. The CDR3 length is 13 residues. Per germline, CDR1 MNHEY and CDR2 SMNVEV (reference sequence). The CDR3 sequence: CASSPDRGNEQFF. The CDR3 nucleotides are TGTGCCAGCAGCCCGGACAGGGGGAATGAGCAGTTCTTC.

The chain recombines TRBV9 with TRBJ2-6; 8 nucleotides agree with TRBD1. CDR3 length: 17 amino acids. Trimming removed 1 base from V and 4 bases from J; junction bases left unmatched: 7. The germline CDR1 and CDR2 sequences are SGDLS and YYNGEE. In DNA, the CDR3 is TGTGCCAGCAGCGTAAGGGACAGGCCGGGAGGGGCCAACGTCCTGACTTTC. Translation gives CASSVRDRPGGANVLTF.

The chain employs TRBV7-2 and TRBJ1-1, with a weak D call TRBD1 (5 bases). V was pared by 5 bases and J by 2 bases, with 12 bases between. The V gene's germline CDR1 is SGHTA and CDR2 FQGNSA. The CDR3 is 14 residues long. This chain's CDR3 is CASSPGGANTEAFF. The CDR3 DNA reads TGTGCCAGCAGCCCAGGCGGGGCAAACACTGAAGCTTTCTTT.

This clone has just a few counts. V gene TRBV7-6 combines with J gene TRBJ1-5; a weak D match, TRBD1 (6 bases). The CDR3 is made up of 13 amino acids. Per the germline V gene, CDR1 is SGHVS and CDR2 is FNYEAQ. V was pared by 2 bases and J by 4 bases, with 6 bases between. This CDR3 reads CASSLQGNQPQHF. The CDR3 DNA is TGTGCCAGCAGCTTACAGGGGAATCAGCCCCAGCATTTT.

V gene TRBV27 combines with J gene TRBJ1-3; D might be TRBD1 (6 bases). The CDR3 runs 14 residues. Trimming took off 2 bases at V and 6 bases at J, with 11 bases between the two ends. Germline CDR1 is MNHEY and CDR2 is SMNVEV (reference sequence). DNA of the CDR3: TGTGCCAGCAGTTTAAGGGGGGGGGAAAACACCATATATTTT. The encoded protein is CASSLRGGENTIYF.

This clone was observed a handful of times. The chain is built from TRBV6-5 and TRBJ2-7, with TRBD1 matching over 8 bases. The junction had 5 bases not matched to a gene; V was cut back by 0 bases and J by 7 bases. The germline V gene has CDR1 MNHEY and CDR2 SVGAGI. The CDR3 extends over 14 amino acids. DNA for the CDR3: TGTGCCAGCAGTTACTCGACAGGGGCGGAGGAGCAGTACTTC. Protein sequence: CASSYSTGAEEQYF.

V usage is TRBV27 and J usage is TRBJ1-2; D is uncertain. V dropped 6 bases and J dropped 6 bases, with 11 bases sitting between them. The CDR3 runs to 12 residues. Germline V gives CDR1 MNHEY, CDR2 SMNVEV (reference sequence). CDR3 bases: TGTGCCAGCAGCTACTCGGGTCATGGCTACACCTTC. Translated, it gives CASSYSGHGYTF.

This chain links TRBV4-1 with TRBJ2-5; the match to TRBD1 covers 7 bases. The CDR3 has 15 residues. V was pared by 0 bases and J by 5 bases, with 6 bases of the junction left unmatched. The V gene's germline CDR1 is MGHRA and CDR2 YSYEKL. CDR3 in DNA: TGCGCCAGCAGCCAAGAACAGGGGTATTTGGAGACCCAGTACTTC. It codes for CASSQEQGYLETQYF.

The chain joins TRBV10-3 to TRBJ2-7; 9 bases match TRBD1. This CDR3 region has 13 residues. CDR1 is ENHRY and CDR2 is SYGVKD in the germline V gene. V was clipped by 5 bases and J by 2 bases; unmatched bases: 1. CDR3 sequence (DNA): TGTGCCATCAGTTGGGACAGGGCCTACGAGCAGTACTTC. This encodes CAISWDRAYEQYF.

The CDR3 loop reads CASSNSNQPQHF. Written as DNA, the CDR3 is TGTGCCAGCTCTAATAGCAATCAGCCCCAGCATTTT. The chain uses TRBV2 and TRBJ1-5; no definite D call. From germline, CDR1 is SNHLY and CDR2 FYNNEI. This CDR3 contains 12 residues. The V end was cut by 8 bases, the J end by 0 bases, with 5 bases between.

This clone was counted a single time. This chain joins TRBV28 and TRBJ2-7, with D possibly TRBD1 on 5 matching bases. The germline V and J ends were trimmed by 3 bases and 7 bases, with 13 bases remaining between them. The CDR3 loop spans 13 amino acids. CDR1 is MDHEN, CDR2 SYDVKM, per germline. DNA for the CDR3: TGTGCCAGCAGTTTGGGGCAGCCCGTTGAGCAGTACTTC. Translation: CASSLGQPVEQYF.

Only a few counts were recorded for this clone. This chain links TRBV7-2 with TRBJ1-1, with D tentatively TRBD1 (5 bases). This CDR3 spans 16 amino acids. Trimming took 5 bases from V and 4 from J, leaving 20 bases between them. CDR1 is SGHTA and CDR2 is FQGNSA in the germline V gene. The CDR3 reads CASSQRPGEGFTEAFF. DNA of the CDR3: TGTGCCAGCAGCCAACGACCCGGGGAGGGGTTCACTGAAGCTTTCTTT.

This clone was seen just once. This chain links TRBV12-2 with TRBJ2-7; the D call TRBD2 from the table was never checked on the DNA. TRBV12-2 is a pseudogene. This CDR3 is 14 amino acids long. CDR3 amino acids: CASRLRAGDYEQYF. CDR3 nucleotides: TGTGCAAGTCGCTTAAGGGCGGGGGACTACGAGCAGTACTTC.

This chain joins TRBV7-9 and TRBJ2-1; D perhaps matches TRBD1 (7 bases). This CDR3 contains 14 residues. Germline V CDR1 and CDR2: SEHNR, FQNEAQ (reference sequence). V lost 4 bases, J lost 7 bases, and 14 bases lay in between. This CDR3 is CASSSRQGLNEQFF. The CDR3 DNA follows: TGTGCCAGCAGCTCCCGACAGGGACTGAATGAGCAGTTCTTC. Using reference TRBV7-9 and TRBJ2-1 for the parts outside the CDR3, the full variable domain is DTGVSQNPRHKITKRGQNVTFRCDPISEHNRLYWYRQTLGQGPEFLTYFQNEAQLEKSRLLSDRFSAERPKGSFSTLEIQRTEQGDSAMYLCASSSRQGLNEQFFGPGTRLTVL.

The V gene is TRBV27, the J gene TRBJ2-2; TRBD2 matches 7 bases. Germline CDR1 MNHEY, CDR2 SMNVEV (reference sequence). This CDR3 region has 15 residues. Trimming at V came to 8 bases and at J to 5 bases, leaving 11 bases not matched to a gene. The CDR3, as DNA: TGTGCCAGCGGGCGGGAGCTAGGCGGGACCGGGGAGCTGTTTTTT. Translating it yields CASGRELGGTGELFF.

The J gene is TRBJ2-7, the V gene TRBV5-5; 7 bases agree with TRBD1. This CDR3 has 13 residues. The germline gives CDR1 SGHKS, CDR2 YYEKEE (reference sequence). The junction had 2 bases not matched to a gene; V was cut back by 1 base and J by 4 bases. CDR3 nucleotides: TGTGCCAGCAGCTTGAACAGGGGTTACGAGCAGTACTTC. It is translated as CASSLNRGYEQYF. Complete variable domain (other parts from reference TRBV5-5 and TRBJ2-7): DAGVTQSPTHLIKTRGQQVTLRCSPISGHKSVSWYQQVLGQGPQFIFQYYEKEERGRGNFPDRFSARQFPNYSSELNVNALLLGDSALYLCASSLNRGYEQYFGPGTRLTVT.

The chain employs TRBV10-3 and TRBJ2-5; D is perhaps TRBD2 (6 bases). The J call may be mistaken, given a closer DNA end match to TRBJ2-7. CDR3 size: 13 residues. Germline-derived CDR1 and CDR2 are ENHRY and SYGVKD. CDR3 nucleotides: TGTGCCATCAGGGAGGGTAATGTCTACGAGCAGTACTTC. It specifies CAIREGNVYEQYF.

The CDR3 sequence is CASSAQGTEAFF. The CDR3 DNA follows: TGTGCCAGTAGTGCCCAGGGGACTGAAGCTTTCTTT. The V and J genes are TRBV19 and TRBJ1-1; TRBD1 might be the D (6 bases). CDR1 and CDR2 (germline): LNHDA, SQIVND (reference sequence). V dropped 5 bases and J dropped 5 bases, with 9 bases sitting between them. CDR3 size: 12 residues.

The chain joins TRBV10-3 to TRBJ1-6, with 9 bases identical to TRBD1. This CDR3 is 14 amino acids long. Germline loops: CDR1 ENHRY, CDR2 SYGVKD. V dropped 2 bases and J dropped 11; count of bases not matched to a gene: 4. The CDR3 is CAISEATGGAPLHF. The CDR3 region has the DNA TGTGCCATCAGTGAGGCAACAGGGGGCGCACCCCTCCACTTT.